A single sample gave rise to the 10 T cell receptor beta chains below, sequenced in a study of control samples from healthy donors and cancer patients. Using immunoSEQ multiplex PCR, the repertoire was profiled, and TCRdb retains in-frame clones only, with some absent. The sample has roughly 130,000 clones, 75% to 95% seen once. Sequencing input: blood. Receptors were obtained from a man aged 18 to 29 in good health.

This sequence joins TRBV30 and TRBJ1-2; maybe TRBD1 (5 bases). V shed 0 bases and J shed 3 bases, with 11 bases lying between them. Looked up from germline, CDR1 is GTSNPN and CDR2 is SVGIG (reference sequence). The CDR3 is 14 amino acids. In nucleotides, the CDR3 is TGTGCCTGGAGTGTACGGCGGGACGACTATGGCTACACCTTC. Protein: CAWSVRRDDYGYTF.

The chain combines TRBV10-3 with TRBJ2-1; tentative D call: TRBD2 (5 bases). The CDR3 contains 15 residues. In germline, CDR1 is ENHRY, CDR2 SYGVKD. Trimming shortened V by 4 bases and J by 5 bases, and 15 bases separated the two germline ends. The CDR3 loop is CAISAWVGGNNEQFF. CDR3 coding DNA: TGTGCCATCAGTGCCTGGGTCGGAGGCAACAATGAGCAGTTCTTC.

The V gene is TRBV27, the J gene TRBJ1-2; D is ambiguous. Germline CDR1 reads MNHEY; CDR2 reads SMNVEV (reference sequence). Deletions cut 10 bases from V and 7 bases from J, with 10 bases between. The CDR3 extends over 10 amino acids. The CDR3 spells CATPKGGYTF. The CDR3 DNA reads TGTGCCACGCCAAAAGGTGGCTACACCTTC.

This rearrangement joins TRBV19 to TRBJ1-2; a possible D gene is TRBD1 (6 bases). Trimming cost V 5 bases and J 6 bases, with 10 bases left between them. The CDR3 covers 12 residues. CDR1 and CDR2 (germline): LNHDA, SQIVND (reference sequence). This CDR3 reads CASSSGAHGYTF. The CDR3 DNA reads TGTGCCAGTAGTTCAGGGGCCCATGGCTACACCTTC.

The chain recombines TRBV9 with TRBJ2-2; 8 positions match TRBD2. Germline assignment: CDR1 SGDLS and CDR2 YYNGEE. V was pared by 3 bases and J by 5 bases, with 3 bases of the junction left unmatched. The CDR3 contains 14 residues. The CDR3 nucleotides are TGTGCCAGCAGCGAAGCGGGGGATACCGGGGAGCTGTTTTTT. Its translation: CASSEAGDTGELFF.

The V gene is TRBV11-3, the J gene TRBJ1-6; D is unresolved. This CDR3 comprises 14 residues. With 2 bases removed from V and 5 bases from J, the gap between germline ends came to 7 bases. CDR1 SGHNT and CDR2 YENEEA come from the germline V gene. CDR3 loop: CASSLQRNNSPLHF. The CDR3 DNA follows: TGTGCCAGCAGCTTACAACGGAATAATTCACCCCTCCACTTT.

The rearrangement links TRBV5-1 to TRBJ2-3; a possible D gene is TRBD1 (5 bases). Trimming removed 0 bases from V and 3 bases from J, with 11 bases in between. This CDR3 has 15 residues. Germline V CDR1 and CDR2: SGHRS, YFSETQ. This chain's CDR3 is CASSLVAGPTDTQYF. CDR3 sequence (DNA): TGCGCCAGCAGCTTGGTGGCAGGGCCGACAGATACGCAGTATTTT.

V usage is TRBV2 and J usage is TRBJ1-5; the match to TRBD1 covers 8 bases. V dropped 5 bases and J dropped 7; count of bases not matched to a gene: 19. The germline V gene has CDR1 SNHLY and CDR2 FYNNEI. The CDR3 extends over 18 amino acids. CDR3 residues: CASSLRRGGDRGLQPQHF. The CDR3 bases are TGTGCCAGCAGTCTCCGGAGGGGGGGCGACAGGGGTCTACAGCCCCAGCATTTT.

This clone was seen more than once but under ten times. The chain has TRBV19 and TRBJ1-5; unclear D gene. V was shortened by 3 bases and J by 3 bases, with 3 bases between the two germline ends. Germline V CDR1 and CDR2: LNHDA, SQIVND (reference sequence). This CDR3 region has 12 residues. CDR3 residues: CASSMPNQPQHF. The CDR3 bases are TGTGCCAGTAGTATGCCCAATCAGCCCCAGCATTTT.

The CDR3 loop is CSVSRQDLTEAFF. CDR3 DNA sequence: TGCAGCGTCTCCCGACAGGACCTCACTGAAGCTTTCTTT. The rearrangement joins TRBV29-1 to TRBJ1-1; the D gene is possibly TRBD1 (6 bases). Trimming removed 6 bases from V and 4 bases from J, with 15 bases in between. Germline CDR1 and CDR2: SQVTM and ANQGSEA. This CDR3 is built from 13 residues.